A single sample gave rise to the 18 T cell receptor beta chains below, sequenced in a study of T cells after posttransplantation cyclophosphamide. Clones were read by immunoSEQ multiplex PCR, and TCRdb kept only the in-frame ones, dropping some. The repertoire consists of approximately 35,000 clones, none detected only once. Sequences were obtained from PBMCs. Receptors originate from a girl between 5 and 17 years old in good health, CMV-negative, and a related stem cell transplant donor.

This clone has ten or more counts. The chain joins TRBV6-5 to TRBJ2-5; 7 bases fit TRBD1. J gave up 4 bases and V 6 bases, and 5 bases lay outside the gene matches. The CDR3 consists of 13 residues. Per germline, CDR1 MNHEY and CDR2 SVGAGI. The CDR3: CASRNTGAETQYF. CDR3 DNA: TGTGCCAGCAGGAATACAGGGGCAGAGACCCAGTACTTC.

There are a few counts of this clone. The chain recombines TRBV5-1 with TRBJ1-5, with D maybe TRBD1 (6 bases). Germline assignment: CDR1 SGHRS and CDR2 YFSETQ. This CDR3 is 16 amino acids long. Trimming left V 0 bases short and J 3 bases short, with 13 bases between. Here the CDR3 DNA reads TGCGCCAGCAGCTTGGGTGTTGGGGGCCCCAATCAGCCCCAGCATTTT. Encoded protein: CASSLGVGGPNQPQHF.

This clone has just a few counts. The CDR3 reads CASSPFDRASYEQYF. CDR3 nucleotides: TGTGCCAGCTCACCATTTGACAGGGCATCCTACGAGCAGTACTTC. The genes are TRBV18 and TRBJ2-7; 7 bases agree with TRBD1. From germline, CDR1 is KGHSH and CDR2 LQKENI. The J segment lost 1 base and the V segment lost 2 bases, leaving 5 bases of the junction unmatched. There are 15 residues in the CDR3.

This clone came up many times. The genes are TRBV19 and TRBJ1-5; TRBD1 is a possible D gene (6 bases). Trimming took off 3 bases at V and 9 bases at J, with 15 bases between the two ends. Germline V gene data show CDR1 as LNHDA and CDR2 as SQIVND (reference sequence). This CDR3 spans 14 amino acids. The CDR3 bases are TGTGCCAGTAGTATGACAGGCGGGGAGGGGCCCCAGCATTTT. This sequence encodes CASSMTGGEGPQHF.

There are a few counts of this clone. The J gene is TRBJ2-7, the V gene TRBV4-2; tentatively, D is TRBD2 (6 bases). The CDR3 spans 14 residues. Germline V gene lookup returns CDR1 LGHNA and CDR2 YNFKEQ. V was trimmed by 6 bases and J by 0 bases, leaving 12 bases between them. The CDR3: CASRPGLNSYEQYF. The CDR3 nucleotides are TGTGCCAGCAGACCGGGACTTAACTCCTACGAGCAGTACTTC.

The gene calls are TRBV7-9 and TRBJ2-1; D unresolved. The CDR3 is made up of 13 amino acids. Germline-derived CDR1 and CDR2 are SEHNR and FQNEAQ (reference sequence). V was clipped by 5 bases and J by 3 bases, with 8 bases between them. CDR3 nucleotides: TGTGCCAGCAGCCTGACACTCTACAATGAGCAGTTCTTC. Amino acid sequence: CASSLTLYNEQFF.

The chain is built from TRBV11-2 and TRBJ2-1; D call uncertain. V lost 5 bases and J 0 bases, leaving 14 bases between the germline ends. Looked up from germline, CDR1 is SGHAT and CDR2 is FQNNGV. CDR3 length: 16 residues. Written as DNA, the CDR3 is TGTGCCAGCAGCCCCCTCCGCGGTAGCTCCTACAATGAGCAGTTCTTC. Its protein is CASSPLRGSSYNEQFF. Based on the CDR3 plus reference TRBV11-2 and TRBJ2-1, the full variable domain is EAGVAQSPRYKIIEKRQSVAFWCNPISGHATLYWYQQILGQGPKLLIQFQNNGVVDDSQLPKDRFSAERLKGVDSTLKIQPAKLEDSAVYLCASSPLRGSSYNEQFFGPGTRLTVL.

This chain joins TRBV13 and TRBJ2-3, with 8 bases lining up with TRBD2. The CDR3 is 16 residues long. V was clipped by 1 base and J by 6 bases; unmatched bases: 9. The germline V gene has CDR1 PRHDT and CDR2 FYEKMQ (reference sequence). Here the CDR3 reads CASSLDPWRGVDTQYF. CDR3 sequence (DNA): TGTGCCAGCAGCTTAGATCCATGGCGGGGGGTTGATACGCAGTATTTT.

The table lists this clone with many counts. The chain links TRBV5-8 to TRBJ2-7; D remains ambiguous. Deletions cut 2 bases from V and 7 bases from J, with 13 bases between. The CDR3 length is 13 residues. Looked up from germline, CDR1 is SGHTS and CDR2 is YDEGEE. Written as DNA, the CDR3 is TGTGCCAGCAGCTTAACATCTTCGTGGGAGCAGTACTTC. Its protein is CASSLTSSWEQYF.

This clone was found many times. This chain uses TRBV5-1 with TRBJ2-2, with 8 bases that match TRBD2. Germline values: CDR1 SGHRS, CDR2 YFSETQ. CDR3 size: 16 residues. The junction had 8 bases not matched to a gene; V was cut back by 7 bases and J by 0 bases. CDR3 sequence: CASYPLTSANTGELFF. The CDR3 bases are TGCGCCAGCTACCCTTTGACTAGCGCGAACACCGGGGAGCTGTTTTTT.

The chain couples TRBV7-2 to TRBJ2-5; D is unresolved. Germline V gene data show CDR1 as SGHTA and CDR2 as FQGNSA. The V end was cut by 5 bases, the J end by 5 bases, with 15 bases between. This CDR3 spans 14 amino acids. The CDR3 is CASSPPSVAETQYF. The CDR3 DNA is TGTGCCAGCAGCCCTCCGAGCGTGGCGGAGACCCAGTACTTC.

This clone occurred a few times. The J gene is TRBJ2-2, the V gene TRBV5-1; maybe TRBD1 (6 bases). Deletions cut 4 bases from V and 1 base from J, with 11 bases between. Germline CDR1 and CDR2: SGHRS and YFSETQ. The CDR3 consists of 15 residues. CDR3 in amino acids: CASSLGHQNTGELFF. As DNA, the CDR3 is TGCGCCAGCAGCCTGGGACACCAGAACACCGGGGAGCTGTTTTTT.

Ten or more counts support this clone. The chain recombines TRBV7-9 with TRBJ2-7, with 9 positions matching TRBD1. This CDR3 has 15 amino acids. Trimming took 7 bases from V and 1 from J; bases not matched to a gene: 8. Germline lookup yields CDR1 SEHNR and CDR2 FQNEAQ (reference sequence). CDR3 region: CASTNPGTGSYEQYF. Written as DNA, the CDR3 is TGTGCCAGCACCAACCCAGGGACAGGGTCCTACGAGCAGTACTTC.

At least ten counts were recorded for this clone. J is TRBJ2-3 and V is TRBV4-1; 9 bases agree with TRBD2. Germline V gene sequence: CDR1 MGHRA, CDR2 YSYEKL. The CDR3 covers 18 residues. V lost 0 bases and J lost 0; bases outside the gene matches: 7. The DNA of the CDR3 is TGCGCCAGCAGCCAAGACTCCAGCGGGGGGCGCAGCACAGATACGCAGTATTTT. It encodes CASSQDSSGGRSTDTQYF.

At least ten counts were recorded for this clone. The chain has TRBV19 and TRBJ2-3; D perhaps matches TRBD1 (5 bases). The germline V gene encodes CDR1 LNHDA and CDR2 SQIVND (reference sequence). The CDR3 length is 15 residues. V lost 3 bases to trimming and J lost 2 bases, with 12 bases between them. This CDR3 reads CASSIRAGYTDTQYF. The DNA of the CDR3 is TGTGCCAGTAGTATTAGGGCAGGGTACACAGATACGCAGTATTTT.

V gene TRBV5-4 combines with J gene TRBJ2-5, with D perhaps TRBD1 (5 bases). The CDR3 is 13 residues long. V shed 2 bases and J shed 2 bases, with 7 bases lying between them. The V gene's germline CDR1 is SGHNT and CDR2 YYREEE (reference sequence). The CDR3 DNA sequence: TGTGCCAGCAGCTTCCGACAGCAAGAGACCCAGTACTTC. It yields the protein CASSFRQQETQYF.

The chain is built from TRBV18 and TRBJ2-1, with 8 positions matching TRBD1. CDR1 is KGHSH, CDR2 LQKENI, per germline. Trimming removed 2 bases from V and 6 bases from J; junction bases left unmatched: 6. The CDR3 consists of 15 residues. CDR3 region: CASSPWDRSTNEQFF. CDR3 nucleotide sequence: TGTGCCAGCTCACCATGGGACAGGAGTACCAATGAGCAGTTCTTC.

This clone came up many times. CDR3 sequence (DNA): TGTGCCAGCTCACCGAGCCAGAACACTGAAGCTTTCTTT. It encodes CASSPSQNTEAFF. This rearrangement joins TRBV18 to TRBJ1-1; D not resolved. The CDR3 spans 13 residues. Per the germline V gene, CDR1 is KGHSH and CDR2 is LQKENI. The V gene lost 3 bases and the J gene lost 1 base, with 6 bases spanning the gap. Filled out from reference TRBV18 and TRBJ1-1, the complete variable domain reads NAGVMQNPRHLVRRRGQEARLRCSPMKGHSHVYWYRQLPEEGLKFMVYLQKENIIDESGMPKERFSAEFPKEGPSILRIQQVVRGDSAAYFCASSPSQNTEAFFGQGTRLTVV.